This T cell receptor (beta chain) came from a study of blood T cell repertoires in COVID-19. The germline V gene encodes CDR1 SQVTM and CDR2 ANQGSEA. CDR3 length: 16 amino acids. This clone was counted a single time. Its ends do not fully match the called genes, so a read error is possible. The repertoire was sequenced with immunoSEQ multiplex PCR; TCRdb's copy has only in-frame clones and lacks some. The table lists approximately 300,000 clones, about 90% of them singletons, with approximately 4.5% in the top ten. The specimen sequenced was PBMCs or T cells enriched from blood (not recorded which). This chain uses TRBV29-1 with TRBJ2-7; the match to TRBD2 covers 13 bases. This receptor was identified in a woman younger than 35 with acute COVID-19. CDR3 residues: CSVAGLAGVGSAYALF. CDR3 in DNA: TGCAGCGTTGCCGGACTAGCGGGAGTTGGAAGTGCGTATGCGCTTTTC.